The T cell receptor beta chain described here comes from a study of cytomegalovirus exposure and HLA in healthy donors. Regarding the study as a whole: The study assumed roughly uniform donor sequencing depth for presence/absence analyses. Accurate prediction of most subjects' HLA-A and HLA-B alleles from TCR beta sequences was reported. A later analysis showed that HLA-associated TCR beta chains had undergone more clonal expansion than equally common others.

Germline V gives CDR1 MGHRA, CDR2 YSYEKL. This CDR3 contains 15 residues. Vbeta (60) and Jbeta (13) primers were used in the PCR. Under the authors' procedure: Roughly 12 million shared chains were among some 80 million unique TCR beta chains counted in a later analysis. Clones were sequenced by immunoSEQ multiplex PCR, and TCRdb holds only the in-frame ones, with some missing. V and J calls and clone size are given by that table; D and trimming were obtained from the DNA. The sample includes over 150,000 clones, over 70% of them seen just once. In regard to this clone: Its specificity is not known.

The sequence came from a male donor in good health and CMV-seronegative. The sequenced sample consisted of PBMCs. The genes are TRBV4-1 and TRBJ2-5; 7 bases are a match to TRBD2. Judging by the DNA end, TRBJ2-7 fits better; the J call may be wrong. The CDR3 here is CASSQGPGTTYEQYF. Here the CDR3 DNA reads TGCGCCAGCAGCCAGGGTCCCGGGACTACCTACGAGCAGTACTTC.